Below, one T cell receptor beta chain is given with its context. Its antigen is undetermined. Around 2 micrograms of genomic DNA from cryopreserved PBMCs went into TCR beta libraries. Depth targeted 1 in 200,000 to 1 in 1 million T cells, averaging 10x coverage per clonotype. Method: immunoSEQ multiplex PCR; TCRdb's copy keeps in-frame clones and lacks some. The sample lists roughly 200,000 clones, roughly 72% occurring once. This specimen belongs to a study of cytotoxic CD8 clonotypes in ibrutinib-treated CLL. Study outcomes and limitations: Public clonotypes showed up rarely, and on treatment they shrank or held steady. An increase in clonality occurred at ibrutinib response, followed by a return toward baseline at progression.

The ends were cut back, 0 bases at V and 0 bases at J, with 10 bases in the middle. CDR1 is SGHNT and CDR2 is YYREEE in the germline V gene (reference sequence). This CDR3 contains 16 residues. The source of this sequence is a human donor with chronic lymphocytic leukemia. This chain links TRBV5-4 with TRBJ1-3; the D gene is possibly TRBD1 (6 bases). This specimen consisted of PBMCs, obtained after 24 months of ibrutinib treatment. CDR3 DNA sequence: TGTGCCAGCAGCTTGGTTGGGGACAACTCTGGAAACACCATATATTTT. It yields the protein CASSLVGDNSGNTIYF.